Below are 14 T cell receptor beta chains sequenced from a single sample in a study of OX40 agonist ivuxolimab in advanced cancers. Assay: immunoSEQ multiplex PCR; the TCRdb copy retains only in-frame clones and omits some. The repertoire holds more than 75,000 clones, more than 85% seen once, with 0.75% to 0.95% in the top ten. This specimen was CD4+ or CD8+ T cells sorted from blood, taken in a trial of the OX40 agonist ivuxolimab. Source of these receptors: an adult with an advanced solid tumor such as melanoma, head and neck, liver or kidney cancer.

This clone was seen a handful of times. The chain joins TRBV2 to TRBJ2-1, with 8 bases lining up with TRBD1. CDR3 length: 14 residues. Unmatched junction bases numbered 10, after V lost 10 bases and J lost 5 bases. The V gene's germline CDR1 is SNHLY and CDR2 FYNNEI. CDR3 nucleotide sequence: TGTGCCACCAAAGGGACAGGTTACAACAATGAGCAGTTCTTC. Residues: CATKGTGYNNEQFF.

The chain recombines TRBV6-1 with TRBJ1-1, with unresolved D. Germline loops: CDR1 MNHNS, CDR2 SASEGT. This CDR3 has 14 residues. The V and J ends lost 6 bases and 4 bases respectively, with 15 bases between them. The CDR3 region is CASSAAARPTEAFF. The CDR3 DNA follows: TGTGCCAGCAGCGCTGCTGCTCGGCCCACTGAAGCTTTCTTT.

The chain is built from TRBV28 and TRBJ2-1, with 13 bases identical to TRBD2. Trimming took 6 bases from V and 8 from J; bases not matched to a gene: 7. This CDR3 has 15 residues. Germline-derived CDR1 and CDR2 are MDHEN and SYDVKM. The CDR3 here is CASRGGTSGNYEQFF. As DNA, the CDR3 is TGTGCCAGCAGGGGGGGGACTAGCGGGAACTATGAGCAGTTCTTC.

V is TRBV9 and J is TRBJ2-1; D may be TRBD2 (6 bases). CDR3 length equals 15 residues. Trimming pared 0 bases from V and 1 base from J, leaving 8 bases between. Per the germline V gene, CDR1 is SGDLS and CDR2 is YYNGEE. Here the CDR3 reads CASSVAAGSYNEQFF. In DNA form, the CDR3 reads TGTGCCAGCAGCGTAGCCGCGGGATCCTACAATGAGCAGTTCTTC.

The chain has TRBV5-4 and TRBJ2-3, with TRBD2 identical over 7 bases. The CDR3 runs to 15 residues. Germline-derived CDR1 and CDR2 are SGHNT and YYREEE (reference sequence). J lost 6 bases, V lost 3 bases, and 10 bases had no gene match. DNA of the CDR3: TGTGCCAGCAGCTCCGCGGTCGGGAGGCCCGATACGCAGTATTTT. This gives the protein CASSSAVGRPDTQYF.

The chain couples TRBV11-1 to TRBJ2-7, with TRBD2 as a possible D gene (5 bases). V shed 4 bases and J shed 7 bases, with 17 bases lying between them. Germline CDR1 SGHAT, CDR2 FQDESV (reference sequence). The length of the CDR3 is 14 residues. DNA for the CDR3: TGTGCCAGCAGCTCCTACGGACTTTCGGGGGAGCAGTACGTC. This gives the protein CASSSYGLSGEQYV.

The CDR3 DNA reads TGTGCCAGCAGCGAAAGGGCCGTTCAAGAGACCCAGTACTTC. Translating it yields CASSERAVQETQYF. The V and J genes are TRBV7-8 and TRBJ2-5; D remains ambiguous. V gave up 5 bases and J gave up 2 bases, with 12 bases separating them. Looked up from germline, CDR1 is SGHVS and CDR2 is FQNEAQ. The CDR3 has 14 amino acids.

The chain uses TRBV7-8 and TRBJ2-5; perhaps TRBD2 as D (5 bases). This CDR3 has 16 amino acids. The V gene's germline CDR1 is SGHVS and CDR2 FQNEAQ. V lost 5 bases and J lost 4, with 20 bases in between. The CDR3 loop is CASSPYSWRGGETQYF. The CDR3 DNA follows: TGTGCCAGCAGCCCATATAGTTGGAGAGGAGGAGAGACCCAGTACTTC.

This clone has more than one count but fewer than ten. This chain links TRBV9 with TRBJ2-3; tentatively, D is TRBD1 or TRBD2 (6 bases each). This CDR3 has 13 residues. V was clipped by 3 bases and J by 6 bases, with 11 bases between them. Looked up from germline, CDR1 is SGDLS and CDR2 is YYNGEE. CDR3 nucleotide sequence: TGTGCCAGCAGCGGAGGGGGGTCTGATACGCAGTATTTT. It yields the protein CASSGGGSDTQYF.

V gene TRBV14 combines with J gene TRBJ1-1; no definite D call. Germline values: CDR1 SGHDN, CDR2 FVKESK. The CDR3 has 14 residues. V was cut by 6 bases and J by 5 bases, with 16 bases left in between. The CDR3, as DNA: TGTGCCAGCAGTCCGATGGGCAGGTGGACTGAAGCTTTCTTT. It encodes CASSPMGRWTEAFF. The full variable domain, completed using reference TRBV14 and TRBJ1-1, is EAGVTQFPSHSVIEKGQTVTLRCDPISGHDNLYWYRRVMGKEIKFLLHFVKESKQDESGMPNNRFLAERTGGTYSTLKVQPAELEDSGVYFCASSPMGRWTEAFFGQGTRLTVV.

The sample holds one count of this clone. The V gene is TRBV4-1, the J gene TRBJ2-7; D not resolved. Deletions cut 4 bases from V and 2 bases from J, with 12 bases between. Germline loops: CDR1 MGHRA, CDR2 YSYEKL. The CDR3 covers 14 residues. The DNA for the CDR3 is TGCGCCAGCAGCCCCCAGTCATTAACCTACGAGCAGTACTTC. Residues: CASSPQSLTYEQYF.

The chain links TRBV7-2 to TRBJ1-5, with D possibly being TRBD1 (6 bases). The length of the CDR3 is 14 residues. Looked up from germline, CDR1 is SGHTA and CDR2 is FQGNSA. V gave up 4 bases and J gave up 7 bases, with 14 bases separating them. CDR3 protein: CASSSYRVGQPQHF. In DNA, the CDR3 is TGTGCCAGCAGCTCCTACAGGGTGGGCCAGCCCCAGCATTTT.

CDR3 coding DNA: TGTGCCAGCAGCAACGACCCTAAGGGTCCGACGGGCACAGATACGCAGTATTTT. Its protein product is CASSNDPKGPTGTDTQYF. The V and J genes are TRBV21-1 and TRBJ2-3. TRBV21-1 is designated a pseudogene. The CDR3 loop spans 18 amino acids.

This clone was seen once. The genes are TRBV30 and TRBJ2-3, with 9 nucleotides matching TRBD2. V shed 0 bases, J shed 5 bases, and the junction held 9 bases outside the gene matches. Germline assignment: CDR1 GTSNPN and CDR2 SVGIG (reference sequence). This CDR3 spans 16 amino acids. CDR3 amino acids: CAWSVGREGAGDTQYF. In DNA form, the CDR3 reads TGTGCCTGGAGTGTAGGGCGGGAGGGAGCAGGAGATACGCAGTATTTT.